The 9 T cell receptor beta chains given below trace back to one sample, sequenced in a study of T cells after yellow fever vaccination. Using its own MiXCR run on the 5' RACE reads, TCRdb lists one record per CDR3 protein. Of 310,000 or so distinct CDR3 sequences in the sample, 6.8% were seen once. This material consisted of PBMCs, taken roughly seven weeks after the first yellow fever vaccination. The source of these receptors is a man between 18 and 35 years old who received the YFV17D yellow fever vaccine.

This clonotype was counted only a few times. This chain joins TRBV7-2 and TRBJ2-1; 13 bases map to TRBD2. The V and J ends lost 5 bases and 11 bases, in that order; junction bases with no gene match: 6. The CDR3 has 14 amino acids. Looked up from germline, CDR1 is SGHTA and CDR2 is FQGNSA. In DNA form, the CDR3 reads TGTGCCAGCAGCGCACCGGGACTAGCGGGGAAGCAGTTCTTC. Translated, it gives CASSAPGLAGKQFF.

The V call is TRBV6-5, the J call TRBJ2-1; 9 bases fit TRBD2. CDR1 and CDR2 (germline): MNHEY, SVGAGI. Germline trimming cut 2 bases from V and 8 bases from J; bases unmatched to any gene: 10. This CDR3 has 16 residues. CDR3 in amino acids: CASSYVGRGGGDEQFF. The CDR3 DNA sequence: TGTGCCAGCAGTTACGTAGGGCGGGGGGGCGGAGATGAGCAGTTCTTC.

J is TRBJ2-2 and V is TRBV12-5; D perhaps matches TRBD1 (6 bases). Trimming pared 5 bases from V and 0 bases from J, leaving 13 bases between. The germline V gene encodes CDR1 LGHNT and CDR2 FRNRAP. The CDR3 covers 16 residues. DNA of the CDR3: TGTGCTAGTGGTCTCTGGACAGTATCGAACACCGGGGAGCTGTTTTTT. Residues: CASGLWTVSNTGELFF.

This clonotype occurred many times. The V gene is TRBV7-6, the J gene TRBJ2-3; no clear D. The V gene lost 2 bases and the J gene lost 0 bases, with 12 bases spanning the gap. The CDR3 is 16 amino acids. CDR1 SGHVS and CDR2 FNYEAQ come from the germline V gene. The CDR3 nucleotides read TGTGCCAGCAGCTTAATGGGCCCCACTAGCACAGATACGCAGTATTTT. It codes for CASSLMGPTSTDTQYF.

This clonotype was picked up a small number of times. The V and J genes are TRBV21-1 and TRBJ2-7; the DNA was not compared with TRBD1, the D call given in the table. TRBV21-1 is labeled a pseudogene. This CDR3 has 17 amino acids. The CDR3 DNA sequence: TGTGCCAGCAGCACCTCACCCGCGGGACAGGGAAGGGTCGAGCAGTACGTC. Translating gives CASSTSPAGQGRVEQYV.

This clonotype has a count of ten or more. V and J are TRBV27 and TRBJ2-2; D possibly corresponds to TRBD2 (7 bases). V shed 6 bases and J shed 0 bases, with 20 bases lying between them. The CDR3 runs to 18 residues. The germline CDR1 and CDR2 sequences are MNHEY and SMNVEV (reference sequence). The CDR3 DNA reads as TGTGCCAGCAGCCTACTTAGGAGCGGGACACCGAACACCGGGGAGCTGTTTTTT. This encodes CASSLLRSGTPNTGELFF.

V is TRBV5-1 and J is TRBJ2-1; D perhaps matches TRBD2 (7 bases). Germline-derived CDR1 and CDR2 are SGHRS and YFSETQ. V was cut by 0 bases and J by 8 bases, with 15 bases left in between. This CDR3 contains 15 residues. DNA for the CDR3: TGCGCCAGCAGCTTGGCGGGGGGCCCCTCGGATGAGCAGTTCTTC. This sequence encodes CASSLAGGPSDEQFF. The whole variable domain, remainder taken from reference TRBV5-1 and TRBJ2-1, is KAGVTQTPRYLIKTRGQQVTLSCSPISGHRSVSWYQQTPGQGLQFLFEYFSETQRNKGNFPGRFSGRQFSNSRSEMNVSTLELGDSALYLCASSLAGGPSDEQFFGPGTRLTVL.

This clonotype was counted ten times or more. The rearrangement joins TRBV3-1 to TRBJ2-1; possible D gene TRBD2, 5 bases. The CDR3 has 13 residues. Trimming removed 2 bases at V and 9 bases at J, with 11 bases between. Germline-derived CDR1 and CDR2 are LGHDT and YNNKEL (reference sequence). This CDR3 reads CASSQMTNTEQFF. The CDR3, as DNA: TGTGCCAGCAGCCAAATGACTAACACTGAGCAGTTCTTC.

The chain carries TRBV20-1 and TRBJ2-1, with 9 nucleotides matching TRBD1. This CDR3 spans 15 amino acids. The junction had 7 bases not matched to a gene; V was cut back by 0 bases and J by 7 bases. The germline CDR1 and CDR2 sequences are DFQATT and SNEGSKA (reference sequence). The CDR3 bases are TGCAGTGCTAGAGATTACCGACAGGGGGGGAATGAGCAGTTCTTC. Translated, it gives CSARDYRQGGNEQFF.